This T cell receptor beta chain was retrieved from a study of graft-versus-host responses after intestinal transplantation. Libraries were prepared by immunoSEQ multiplex PCR; TCRdb keeps only in-frame clonotypes and omits some of them. The table shows over 5,500 clones, with roughly 24% occurring only once. The study plated some 200,000 CFSE-labeled responders with some 200,000 irradiated, violet-dye-labeled stimulators. Trimming removed 2 bases at V and 0 bases at J, with 10 bases between. Germline V CDR1 and CDR2: SEHNR, FQNEAQ (reference sequence). The CDR3 contains 16 residues. This material consisted of alloreactive CD8+ T cells from a mixed lymphocyte reaction culture, taken before transplantation. The subset: CFSE-low proliferating T cells sorted from roughly six-day pre-transplant mixed lymphocyte reaction (GvH or HvG direction). The chain couples TRBV7-9 to TRBJ1-4; D gene unclear. The origin of this receptor is a human patient who was an organ donor for intestinal transplantation. CDR3: CASSLRSKATNEKLFF. The CDR3 nucleotides read TGTGCCAGCAGCTTAAGGTCAAAAGCAACTAATGAAAAACTGTTTTTT.